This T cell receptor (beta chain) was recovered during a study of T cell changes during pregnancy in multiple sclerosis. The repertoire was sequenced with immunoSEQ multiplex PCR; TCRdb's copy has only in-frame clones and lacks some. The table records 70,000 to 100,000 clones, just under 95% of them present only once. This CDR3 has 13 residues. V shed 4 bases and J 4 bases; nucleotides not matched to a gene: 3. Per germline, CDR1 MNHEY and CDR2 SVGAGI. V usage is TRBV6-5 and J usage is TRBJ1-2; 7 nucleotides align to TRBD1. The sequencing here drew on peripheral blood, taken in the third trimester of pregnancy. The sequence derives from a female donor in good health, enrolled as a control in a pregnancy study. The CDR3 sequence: CASSWGQSYGYTF. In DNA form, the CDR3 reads TGTGCCAGCAGTTGGGGACAGTCCTATGGCTACACCTTC.